A selection of T cell receptor beta chains follows, all from one sample in a study of T cell responses to AZD1222 COVID-19 vaccine. Sequencing used immunoSEQ multiplex PCR; TCRdb keeps in-frame clones, though not all of them. In the table there are around 150,000 clones, approximately 85% of which are singletons. Sequencing was performed on peripheral blood, taken 28 days after the second dose of the MenACWY control vaccine. All receptors come from an adult who received the MenACWY meningococcal vaccine as a control. CDR3s leave out the opening cysteine and the closing phenylalanine or tryptophan.

j_gene: TRBJ2-7; v_gene: TRBV12-3/TRBV12-4; CDR3aa: ASSADRVREQY
j_gene: TRBJ1-1; v_gene: TRBV7-9; CDR3aa: ASSPPNREAEAF
j_gene: TRBJ1-3; v_gene: TRBV11-2; CDR3aa: ASSDPEGVAGNTIY
j_gene: TRBJ2-1; v_gene: TRBV2; CDR3aa: ASSESEGKGGNEQF
j_gene: TRBJ2-2; v_gene: TRBV24-1; CDR3aa: ATSDYGQGSTGELF
j_gene: TRBJ2-3; v_gene: TRBV6-5; CDR3aa: ASSLGQGSTDTQY
j_gene: TRBJ1-4; v_gene: TRBV21-1; CDR3aa: ASNPEETNEKLF
j_gene: TRBJ1-2; v_gene: TRBV27; CDR3aa: ASSVTRRGGYT
j_gene: TRBJ2-7; v_gene: TRBV7-8; CDR3aa: ASNLGGGSYEQY
j_gene: TRBJ2-5; v_gene: TRBV5-6; CDR3aa: ASSLGRGAETQY